The 9 T cell receptor beta chains below all came from one sample that was sequenced in a study of T cell responses to AZD1222 COVID-19 vaccine. Profiling relied on immunoSEQ multiplex PCR, and the TCRdb table lists in-frame clones only, not all of them. Of some 170,000 clones in the sample, 85% to 90% were seen once. Sequenced here: peripheral blood, sampled on day 0 of AZD1222 vaccination. These receptors all stem from an adult in good health.

This clone was picked up one time. V usage is TRBV7-9 and J usage is TRBJ1-5, with a possible D match to TRBD1 (5 bases). Germline CDR1 and CDR2: SEHNR and FQNEAQ (reference sequence). The CDR3 contains 13 residues. Trimming removed 6 bases at V and 5 bases at J, with 11 bases between. CDR3 sequence: CASRGGDDQPQHF. Here the CDR3 DNA reads TGTGCCAGCAGGGGGGGTGACGATCAGCCCCAGCATTTT. Variable domain in full (rest from reference TRBV7-9 and TRBJ1-5): DTGVSQNPRHKITKRGQNVTFRCDPISEHNRLYWYRQTLGQGPEFLTYFQNEAQLEKSRLLSDRFSAERPKGSFSTLEIQRTEQGDSAMYLCASRGGDDQPQHFGDGTRLSIL.

The chain is built from TRBV30 and TRBJ1-1; no clear D. V was shortened by 7 bases and J by 10 bases, with 16 bases between the two germline ends. Germline values: CDR1 GTSNPN, CDR2 SVGIG (reference sequence). The CDR3 runs to 11 residues. This CDR3 is CASSGGFGAFF. The CDR3 coding sequence is TGTGCCTCCTCCGGCGGCTTTGGAGCTTTCTTT.

CDR3 region: CASSIEPTGGNTIYF. As DNA, the CDR3 is TGTGCCAGTAGTATCGAGCCGACAGGAGGAAACACCATATATTTT. This chain uses TRBV19 with TRBJ1-3, with D perhaps TRBD1 (6 bases). The ends were cut back, 3 bases at V and 4 bases at J, with 13 bases in the middle. This CDR3 region has 15 residues. CDR1 and CDR2 from the germline V gene are LNHDA and SQIVND (reference sequence).

DNA for the CDR3: TGTGCCAGCAGCGCCATACAGGGTATGAACACTGAAGCTTTCTTT. Its protein is CASSAIQGMNTEAFF. The J gene is TRBJ1-1, the V gene TRBV9, with a tentative D call TRBD1 (6 bases). The CDR3 covers 15 residues. Per the germline V gene, CDR1 is SGDLS and CDR2 is YYNGEE. The V gene lost 3 bases and the J gene lost 0 bases, with 12 bases spanning the gap.

The V and J genes are TRBV11-2 and TRBJ1-2; a weak D match, TRBD1 (6 bases). Per germline, CDR1 SGHAT and CDR2 FQNNGV. V lost 5 bases and J 6 bases, leaving 31 bases between the germline ends. This CDR3 comprises 19 residues. The DNA for the CDR3 is TGTGCCAGCAGCGAGCAGCCGATAGGGTCAAGGGGGTCTTCGGATGGCTACACCTTC. It encodes CASSEQPIGSRGSSDGYTF.

This clone was recorded only once. V is TRBV27 and J is TRBJ2-2; D uncertain. CDR1 and CDR2 from the germline V gene are MNHEY and SMNVEV (reference sequence). Trimming took off 7 bases at V and 4 bases at J, with 10 bases between the two ends. The CDR3 has 13 amino acids. The CDR3 DNA sequence: TGTGCCAGCATTCAAAGGGCCACCGGGGAGCTGTTTTTT. It specifies CASIQRATGELFF.

This clone is a singleton in its sample. This rearrangement joins TRBV29-1 to TRBJ1-3; perhaps TRBD1 as D (5 bases). V dropped 4 bases and J dropped 4 bases, with 5 bases sitting between them. The CDR3 length is 11 residues. Germline V gives CDR1 SQVTM, CDR2 ANQGSEA. The CDR3 loop is CSVGQGNTIYF. The CDR3 nucleotides are TGCAGCGTTGGACAGGGAAACACCATATATTTT. Supplemented by reference TRBV29-1 and TRBJ1-3, the full variable domain reads SAVISQKPSRDICQRGTSLTIQCQVDSQVTMMFWYRQQPGQSLTLIATANQGSEATYESGFVIDKFPISRPNLTFSTLTVSNMSPEDSSIYLCSVGQGNTIYFGEGSWLTVV.

In regard to this clone: One end of the junction varies from germline; a read error may be responsible. The gene calls are TRBV3-1 (or the pseudogene TRBV3-2) and TRBJ2-2; possibly TRBD1 for D (5 bases). Germline values: CDR1 LGHDT, CDR2 YNNKEL (reference sequence). There are 15 residues in the CDR3. DNA for the CDR3: TGCGGGTTATTTAACGCAGGGCAGAACACCGGGGAGCTGTTTTTT. Its protein product is CGLFNAGQNTGELFF.

This chain joins TRBV12-3 or TRBV12-4 and TRBJ1-1; 8 bases fit TRBD1. The CDR3 extends over 13 amino acids. After removal of 11 bases from V and 1 base from J, the junction contained 6 bases not matched to a gene. CDR3 region: CAGSGTGNTEAFF. In DNA form, the CDR3 reads TGTGCCGGGTCCGGGACAGGGAACACTGAAGCTTTCTTT.